One and the same sample provided the 9 T cell receptor beta chains below, sequenced in a study of cytomegalovirus exposure and HLA in healthy donors. The PCR was carried out with 60 Vbeta primers and 13 Jbeta primers. Method: immunoSEQ multiplex PCR; TCRdb's copy keeps in-frame clones and lacks some. This sample has around 170,000 clones, with 84% found just once. What was sequenced was PBMCs. These receptors came from a boy aged 2-15 years in good health and CMV-seronegative.

The chain carries TRBV5-8 and TRBJ2-1; tentative D call: TRBD2 (5 bases). Trimming took 6 bases from V and 1 from J, leaving 14 bases between them. CDR1 SGHTS and CDR2 YDEGEE come from the germline V gene. This CDR3 contains 15 residues. CDR3 residues: CASIRPRGSYNEQFF. CDR3 DNA: TGTGCCAGCATCCGACCCCGAGGGTCCTACAATGAGCAGTTCTTC.

This chain connects TRBV6-1 to TRBJ2-5, with TRBD2 matching over 8 bases. The V gene end was trimmed by 3 bases and the J gene end by 10 bases; junction bases not matched to a gene: 13. The CDR3 runs to 15 residues. Germline V gene sequence: CDR1 MNHNS, CDR2 SASEGT. The CDR3 loop is CASSDWGKGTRVQYF. DNA for the CDR3: TGTGCCAGCAGTGACTGGGGAAAGGGGACTAGGGTCCAGTACTTC.

The gene calls are TRBV5-6 and TRBJ1-3; D uncertain. Germline V gives CDR1 SGHDT, CDR2 YYEEEE. The CDR3 sequence is 14 residues long. The germline V and J ends were trimmed by 4 bases and 0 bases, with 8 bases remaining between them. The CDR3 spells CASSPFFSGNTIYF. CDR3 in DNA: TGTGCCAGCAGCCCCTTCTTCTCTGGAAACACCATATATTTT.

This chain connects TRBV6-6 to TRBJ2-7, with D possibly matching TRBD2 (6 bases). Germline V CDR1 and CDR2: MNHNY, SVGAGI (reference sequence). The V gene lost 7 bases and the J gene lost 1 base, with 14 bases spanning the gap. The CDR3 spans 14 residues. CDR3 in amino acids: CASTSQEGSYEQYF. The DNA of the CDR3 is TGTGCCAGCACGAGTCAGGAGGGATCCTACGAGCAGTACTTC.

This chain uses TRBV7-2 with TRBJ1-2; 8 bases fit TRBD1. V was clipped by 7 bases and J by 8 bases; unmatched bases: 3. The V gene's germline CDR1 is SGHTA and CDR2 FQGNSA. The CDR3 is made up of 11 amino acids. In DNA form, the CDR3 reads TGTGCCAGCAAGGACAGGGACGGCTACACCTTC. Translating gives CASKDRDGYTF.

CDR3 sequence (DNA): TGTGCCAGCAGCACTACAGGGTTTGGCACTGAAGCTTTCTTT. This gives the protein CASSTTGFGTEAFF. V and J are TRBV7-9 and TRBJ1-1; D is perhaps TRBD1 (6 bases). Trimming cost V 5 bases and J 4 bases, with 14 bases left between them. The CDR3 consists of 14 residues. Germline assignment: CDR1 SEHNR and CDR2 FQNEAQ (reference sequence).

The gene calls are TRBV30 and TRBJ1-4; TRBD1 aligns across 8 bases. The CDR3 loop spans 14 amino acids. V shed 0 bases and J 5 bases; nucleotides not matched to a gene: 2. CDR1 GTSNPN and CDR2 SVGIG come from the germline V gene (reference sequence). The CDR3 sequence is CAWSVQGGNEKLFF. CDR3 DNA: TGTGCCTGGAGTGTACAGGGGGGAAATGAAAAACTGTTTTTT.

This chain connects TRBV7-9 to TRBJ2-7, with 7 bases matching TRBD1. The CDR3 consists of 14 residues. Germline V CDR1 and CDR2: SEHNR, FQNEAQ (reference sequence). J lost 1 base, V lost 2 bases, and 2 bases had no gene match. CDR3 coding DNA: TGTGCCAGCAGCTTAATGGACAGGTCCTACGAGCAGTACTTC. Residues: CASSLMDRSYEQYF.

This chain's CDR3 is CASRPRGTGELFF. CDR3 bases: TGTGCCAGCAGGCCCAGGGGGACCGGGGAGCTGTTTTTT. This rearrangement joins TRBV2 to TRBJ2-2; 7 bases match TRBD1. The CDR3 has 13 residues. V lost 6 bases, J lost 5 bases, and 3 bases stayed unmatched. Germline-derived CDR1 and CDR2 are SNHLY and FYNNEI.